This T cell receptor (beta chain) is from a study of vaccination effects on CD4 cells after COVID-19. Broader study findings: Late in the post-vaccination period, infection-induced and vaccine-induced clones underwent marked clonal contraction. Within healthy vaccinees, only 1 of 255 vaccine-induced clones displayed cross-reactivity with common cold coronaviruses.

The CDR3 loop spans 14 amino acids. CDR1 and CDR2 from the germline V gene are SNHLY and FYNNEI. The V end lost 6 bases, the J end lost 2 bases, and 10 bases lay between the germline ends. Having been cultured for 10 days, the cells underwent CD4+ T cell isolation. Data came from immunoSEQ multiplex PCR; TCRdb stores just in-frame clones and leaves some out. The repertoire has around 70,000 clones, around 77% of them found once; the top ten carry roughly 2%. In regard to this clone: Its antigen remains unknown.

This chain connects TRBV2 to TRBJ2-2, with D maybe TRBD1 (5 bases). This sequence originates from a human donor who received a COVID-19 vaccine. Specimen: CD4+ T cells from PBMCs cultured without peptide, collected before COVID-19 vaccination. CDR3 protein: CASSDDRNTGELFF. Written as DNA, the CDR3 is TGTGCCAGCAGCGACGACAGAAACACCGGGGAGCTGTTTTTT.